The source of this T cell receptor beta chain is a study of blood T cells in healthy people across ages. Primed by a sample-barcoded 5' primer and a J-beta primer mix, a second PCR proceeded for 7 to 11 cycles. TCRdb re-analysed the 5' RACE reads in MiXCR, keeping a single row per CDR3 protein. The sample includes 1.5 million or so distinct CDR3 sequences, roughly 43% of them seen just once. Study-level results: Roughly linearly, TCR beta diversity per million T cells fell as age increased. A strong correlation was seen between TCR beta diversity and naive T cell percentage. It was held that the diversity estimates obtained from one million T cells were underestimates.

As for this clonotype: Its target is unknown.

CDR1 MNHEY and CDR2 SVGAGI come from the germline V gene. This CDR3 spans 15 amino acids. The sample consisted of blood. The chain joins TRBV6-5 to TRBJ2-4; 9 bases fit TRBD1. Judging by the DNA end, TRBJ2-7 fits better; the J call may be wrong. The sequence was obtained from a woman between 18 and 29 years old in good health. CDR3 sequence reads: CASRRTGTGNSEQYF. CDR3 nucleotide sequence: TGTGCCAGCAGACGCACCGGGACAGGGAACAGCGAGCAGTACTTC.